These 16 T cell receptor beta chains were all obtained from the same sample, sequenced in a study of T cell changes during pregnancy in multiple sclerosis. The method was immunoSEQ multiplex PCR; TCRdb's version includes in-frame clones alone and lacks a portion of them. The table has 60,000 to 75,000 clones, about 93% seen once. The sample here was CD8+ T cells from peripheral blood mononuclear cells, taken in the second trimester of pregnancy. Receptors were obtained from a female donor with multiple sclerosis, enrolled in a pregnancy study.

The CDR3 DNA is TGTGCCAGCAGTCCCCGGACAGTGAGAAATGAAAAACTGTTTTTT. Its translation is CASSPRTVRNEKLFF. The V gene is TRBV27, the J gene TRBJ1-4; D perhaps matches TRBD1 (6 bases). The CDR3 sequence is 15 residues long. V was shortened by 5 bases and J by 5 bases, with 15 bases between the two germline ends. Germline V CDR1 and CDR2: MNHEY, SMNVEV (reference sequence).

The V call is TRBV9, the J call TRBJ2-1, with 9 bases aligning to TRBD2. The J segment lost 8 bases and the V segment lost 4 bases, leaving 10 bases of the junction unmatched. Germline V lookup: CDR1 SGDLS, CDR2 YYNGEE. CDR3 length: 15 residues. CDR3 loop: CASSPNLAGLYEQFF. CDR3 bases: TGTGCCAGCAGCCCCAACCTAGCGGGACTCTATGAGCAGTTCTTC.

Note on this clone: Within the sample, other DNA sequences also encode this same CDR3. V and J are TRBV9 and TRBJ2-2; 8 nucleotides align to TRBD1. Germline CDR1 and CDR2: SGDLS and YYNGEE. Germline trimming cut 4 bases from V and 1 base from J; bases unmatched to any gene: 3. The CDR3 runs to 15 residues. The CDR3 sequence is CASSPGQGNTGELFF. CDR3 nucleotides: TGTGCCAGCAGCCCAGGACAGGGGAACACCGGGGAGCTGTTTTTT.

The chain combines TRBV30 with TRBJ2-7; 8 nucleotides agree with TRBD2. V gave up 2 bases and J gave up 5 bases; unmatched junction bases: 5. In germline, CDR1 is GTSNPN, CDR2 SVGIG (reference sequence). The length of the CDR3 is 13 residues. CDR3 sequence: CAWSTGGVDEQYF. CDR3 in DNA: TGTGCCTGGAGTACCGGGGGGGTGGACGAGCAGTACTTC.

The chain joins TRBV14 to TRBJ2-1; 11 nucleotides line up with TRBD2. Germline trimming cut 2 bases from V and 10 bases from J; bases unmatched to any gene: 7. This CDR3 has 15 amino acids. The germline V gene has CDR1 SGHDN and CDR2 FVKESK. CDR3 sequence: CASSQNGPSGREQFF. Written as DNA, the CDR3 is TGTGCCAGCAGCCAAAACGGGCCTAGCGGGAGGGAGCAGTTCTTC.

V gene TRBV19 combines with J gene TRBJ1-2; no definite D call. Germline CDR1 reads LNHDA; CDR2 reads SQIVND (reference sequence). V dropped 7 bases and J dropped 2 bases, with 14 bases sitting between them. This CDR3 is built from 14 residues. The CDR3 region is CASKSGILNYGYTF. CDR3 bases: TGTGCCAGTAAGTCGGGGATTCTCAACTATGGCTACACCTTC.

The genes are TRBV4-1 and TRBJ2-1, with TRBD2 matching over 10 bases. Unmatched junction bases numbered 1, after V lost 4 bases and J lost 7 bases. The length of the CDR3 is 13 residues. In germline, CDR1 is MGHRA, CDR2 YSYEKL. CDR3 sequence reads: CASSPGLANEQFF. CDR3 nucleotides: TGCGCCAGCAGCCCGGGACTAGCGAATGAGCAGTTCTTC.

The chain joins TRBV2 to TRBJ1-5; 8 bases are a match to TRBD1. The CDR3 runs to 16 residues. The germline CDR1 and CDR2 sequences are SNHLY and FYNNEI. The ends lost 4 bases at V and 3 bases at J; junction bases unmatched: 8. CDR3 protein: CASSGEGQATNQPQHF. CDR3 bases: TGTGCCAGCAGTGGTGAGGGACAGGCGACCAATCAGCCCCAGCATTTT.

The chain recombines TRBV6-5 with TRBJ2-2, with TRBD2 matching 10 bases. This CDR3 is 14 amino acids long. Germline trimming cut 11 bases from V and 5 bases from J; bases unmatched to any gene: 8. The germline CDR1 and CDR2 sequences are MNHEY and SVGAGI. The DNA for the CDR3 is TGTGCCGTGGCGCTAGCGGGAGCTACCGGGGAGCTGTTTTTT. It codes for CAVALAGATGELFF.

The CDR3 DNA is TGTGCCGTAGACAGGTCCTACGAGCAGTACTTC. This codes for CAVDRSYEQYF. This chain uses TRBV6-1 with TRBJ2-7; D might be TRBD1 (6 bases). This CDR3 has 11 amino acids. Germline assignment: CDR1 MNHNS and CDR2 SASEGT. V was cut by 11 bases and J by 1 base, with 9 bases left in between.

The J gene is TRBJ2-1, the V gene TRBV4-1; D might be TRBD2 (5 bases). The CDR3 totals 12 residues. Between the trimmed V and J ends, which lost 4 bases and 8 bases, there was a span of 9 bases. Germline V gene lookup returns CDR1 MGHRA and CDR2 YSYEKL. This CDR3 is CASSPRVDEQFF. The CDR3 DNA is TGCGCCAGCAGCCCGAGGGTTGATGAGCAGTTCTTC.

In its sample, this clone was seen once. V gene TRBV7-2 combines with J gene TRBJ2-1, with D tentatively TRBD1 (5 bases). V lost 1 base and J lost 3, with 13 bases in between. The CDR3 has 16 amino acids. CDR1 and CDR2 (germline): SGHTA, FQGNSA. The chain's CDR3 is CASSLGTTRGYNEQFF. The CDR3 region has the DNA TGTGCCAGCAGCTTAGGGACCACAAGGGGCTACAATGAGCAGTTCTTC.

The CDR3 sequence is CASSLAPSGVRDTQYF. The DNA of the CDR3 is TGTGCCAGCAGCTTAGCCCCTAGCGGAGTGCGGGATACGCAGTATTTT. J is TRBJ2-3 and V is TRBV7-8, with 7 bases that match TRBD2. CDR1 SGHVS and CDR2 FQNEAQ come from the germline V gene. V shed 0 bases, J shed 6 bases, and the junction held 9 bases outside the gene matches. The CDR3 runs 16 residues.

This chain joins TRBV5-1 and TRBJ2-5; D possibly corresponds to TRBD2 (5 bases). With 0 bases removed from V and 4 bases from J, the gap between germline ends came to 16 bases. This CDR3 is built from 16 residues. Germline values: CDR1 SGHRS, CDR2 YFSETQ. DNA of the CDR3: TGCGCCAGCAGCTTGGATTCCCCGGGGTGGGGAGAGACCCAGTACTTC. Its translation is CASSLDSPGWGETQYF.

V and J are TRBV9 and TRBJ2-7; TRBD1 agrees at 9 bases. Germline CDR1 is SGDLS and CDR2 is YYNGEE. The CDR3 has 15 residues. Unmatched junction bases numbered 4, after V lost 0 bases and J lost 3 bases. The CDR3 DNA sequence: TGTGCCAGCAGCGTAGGGGTGGGACAGGGCTACGAGCAGTACTTC. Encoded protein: CASSVGVGQGYEQYF.

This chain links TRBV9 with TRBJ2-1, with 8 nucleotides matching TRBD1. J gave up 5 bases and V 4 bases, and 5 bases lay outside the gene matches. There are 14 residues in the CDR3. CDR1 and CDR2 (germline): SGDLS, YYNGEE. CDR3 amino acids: CASSLRGQDNEQFF. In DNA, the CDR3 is TGTGCCAGCAGCCTCAGGGGGCAAGACAATGAGCAGTTCTTC.